This entry lists 15 T cell receptor beta chains sequenced from one sample in a study of blood T cells in healthy people across ages. For the second PCR, which ran for roughly 6 to 12 cycles, a sample-barcoded 5' primer and a J-beta primer mix were used. TCRdb independently ran MiXCR on the 5' RACE reads; one entry per CDR3 protein. Altogether about 640,000 distinct CDR3 sequences are present, about 53% being singletons, with the ten largest covering about two fifths. Sequences were obtained from blood. Source of these receptors: a man aged 55-75 years in good health.

The CDR3 reads CASSYSEYQGRPTGELFF. The CDR3 DNA sequence: TGTGCCAGCAGTTACTCGGAGTACCAGGGTAGACCAACCGGGGAGCTGTTTTTT. The V and J genes are TRBV6-5 and TRBJ2-2; perhaps TRBD1 as D (5 bases). The CDR3 has 18 amino acids. V lost 0 bases to trimming and J lost 5 bases, with 19 bases between them. Germline CDR1 is MNHEY and CDR2 is SVGAGI.

The DNA for the CDR3 is TGCAGTGCTCCCTGGACAGGGACCAATCAGCCCCAGCATTTT. Amino acids: CSAPWTGTNQPQHF. This chain joins TRBV20-1 and TRBJ1-5, with 8 positions matching TRBD1. The V segment lost 5 bases and the J segment 3 bases; nucleotides outside the gene matches: 6. The CDR3 length is 14 residues. Germline V gene lookup returns CDR1 DFQATT and CDR2 SNEGSKA (reference sequence).

This clonotype was detected once. The chain employs TRBV11-2 and TRBJ1-2, with a tentative D call TRBD1 (5 bases). V was clipped by 0 bases and J by 5 bases, with 13 bases between them. The germline V gene has CDR1 SGHAT and CDR2 FQNNGV. The CDR3 length is 15 residues. CDR3 residues: CASSLDGPGAYGYTF. The CDR3 coding sequence is TGTGCCAGCAGCTTAGATGGACCCGGGGCATATGGCTACACCTTC.

V gene TRBV20-1 combines with J gene TRBJ2-1; TRBD2 is a possible D gene (5 bases). The V end lost 0 bases, the J end lost 13 bases, and 13 bases lay between the germline ends. The CDR3 totals 12 residues. Germline V CDR1 and CDR2: DFQATT, SNEGSKA (reference sequence). The CDR3, as DNA: TGCAGTGCTAGAGACCCGCTAGCTCGTCAGTTCTTC. Translating it yields CSARDPLARQFF.

This clonotype has only a few counts. The chain is built from TRBV7-2 and TRBJ2-4; the match to TRBD2 covers 8 bases. Trimming cost V 2 bases and J 3 bases; bases outside gene matches: 6. Germline V CDR1 and CDR2: SGHTA, FQGNSA. The length of the CDR3 is 16 residues. Written as DNA, the CDR3 is TGTGCCAGCAGCTTACGGGGGGGGCGTGGCAAAAACATTCAGTACTTC. Residues: CASSLRGGRGKNIQYF.

The rearrangement links TRBV7-2 to TRBJ2-3; D is possibly TRBD1 or TRBD2 (5 bases each). The CDR3 contains 15 residues. Per the germline V gene, CDR1 is SGHTA and CDR2 is FQGNSA. Trimming pared 4 bases from V and 4 bases from J, leaving 15 bases between. The CDR3 loop is CASSSFRDAADTQYF. The CDR3 DNA reads as TGTGCCAGCAGCTCTTTCCGGGACGCCGCAGATACGCAGTATTTT. Drawing the rest from reference TRBV7-2 and TRBJ2-3, the complete variable domain is GAGVSQSPSNKVTEKGKDVELRCDPISGHTALYWYRQSLGQGLEFLIYFQGNSAPDKSGLPSDRFSAERTGGSVSTLTIQRTQQEDSAVYLCASSSFRDAADTQYFGPGTRLTVL.

This rearrangement joins TRBV12-3 or TRBV12-4 to TRBJ2-4; 10 bases are shared with TRBD1. Gene TRBJ2-7 matches the end of the DNA better, so the J call may be wrong. The CDR3 loop spans 13 amino acids. CDR3 DNA sequence: TGTGCCAGCACCAGGACAGGGGGATACGAGCAGTACTTC. Amino acid sequence: CASTRTGGYEQYF.

The chain carries TRBV20-1 and TRBJ2-1; D not resolved. CDR1 is DFQATT and CDR2 is SNEGSKA in the germline V gene (reference sequence). The CDR3 is made up of 12 amino acids. The V end lost 6 bases, the J end lost 4 bases, and 10 bases lay between the germline ends. CDR3 in amino acids: CSAEVRYNEQFF. CDR3 bases: TGCAGTGCCGAGGTTCGGTACAATGAGCAGTTCTTC.

V and J are TRBV28 and TRBJ1-6, with TRBD1 matching 8 bases. J was trimmed by 14 bases and V by 8 bases; bases with no gene match: 11. The CDR3 totals 13 residues. The V gene's germline CDR1 is MDHEN and CDR2 SYDVKM. The CDR3 protein is CASGGTGAPSLHF. The CDR3 nucleotides read TGTGCCAGCGGCGGGACAGGAGCTCCTTCCCTCCACTTT.

This clonotype has a handful of counts. V gene TRBV14 combines with J gene TRBJ2-7; TRBD1 matches at 10 bases. J was trimmed by 0 bases and V by 2 bases; bases with no gene match: 4. This CDR3 is 16 amino acids long. Germline loops: CDR1 SGHDN, CDR2 FVKESK. The CDR3 coding sequence is TGTGCCAGCAGCCAAAGACAGGGGGCCCTCTCCTACGAGCAGTACTTC. Translation: CASSQRQGALSYEQYF.

This clonotype was observed a handful of times. The genes are TRBV28 and TRBJ2-4; D gene unclear. The CDR3 is made up of 12 amino acids. CDR1 and CDR2 (germline): MDHEN, SYDVKM. Deletions cut 6 bases from V and 6 bases from J, with 9 bases between. This CDR3 is CASSPPGNIQYF. The CDR3, as DNA: TGTGCCAGCAGCCCGCCTGGAAACATTCAGTACTTC.

The chain links TRBV18 to TRBJ1-5; 12 nucleotides match TRBD1. Germline CDR1 and CDR2: KGHSH and LQKENI. There are 15 residues in the CDR3. V was pared by 5 bases and J by 9 bases, with 8 bases of the junction left unmatched. The CDR3 nucleotides are TGTGCCAGCTCAGGGGGACAGGGGGCAAGAGGGCCCCAGCATTTT. It is translated as CASSGGQGARGPQHF.

The chain carries TRBV29-1 and TRBJ1-5, with TRBD1 as a possible D gene (5 bases). V lost 4 bases, J lost 3 bases, and 10 bases lay in between. The CDR3 loop spans 13 amino acids. CDR1 is SQVTM, CDR2 ANQGSEA, per germline. This chain's CDR3 is CSVVEGLNQPQHF. DNA for the CDR3: TGCAGCGTTGTAGAGGGACTCAATCAGCCCCAGCATTTT. Based on the CDR3 plus reference TRBV29-1 and TRBJ1-5, the full variable domain is SAVISQKPSRDICQRGTSLTIQCQVDSQVTMMFWYRQQPGQSLTLIATANQGSEATYESGFVIDKFPISRPNLTFSTLTVSNMSPEDSSIYLCSVVEGLNQPQHFGDGTRLSIL.

The V call is TRBV3-1, the J call TRBJ1-1, with D possibly matching TRBD1 (5 bases). CDR3 length: 14 residues. Per the germline V gene, CDR1 is LGHDT and CDR2 is YNNKEL (reference sequence). V was shortened by 1 base and J by 6 bases, with 12 bases between the two germline ends. CDR3 sequence (DNA): TGTGCCAGCAGCCAAGCTCGGGGAGGGGCTGAAGCTTTCTTT. The encoded protein is CASSQARGGAEAFF. The complete variable domain, with remaining parts taken from reference TRBV3-1 and TRBJ1-1, reads DTAVSQTPKYLVTQMGNDKSIKCEQNLGHDTMYWYKQDSKKFLKIMFSYNNKELIINETVPNRFSPKSPDKAHLNLHINSLELGDSAVYFCASSQARGGAEAFFGQGTRLTVV.

The chain combines TRBV5-4 with TRBJ2-1; D is perhaps TRBD2 (7 bases). The V end lost 6 bases, the J end lost 0 bases, and 16 bases lay between the germline ends. Germline CDR1 reads SGHNT; CDR2 reads YYREEE (reference sequence). This CDR3 region has 16 residues. The CDR3: CASTLGGPSSYNEQFF. The CDR3 coding sequence is TGTGCCAGCACCCTCGGGGGGCCCAGCTCCTACAATGAGCAGTTCTTC.